This T cell receptor beta chain was observed in a study of T cell responses to AZD1222 COVID-19 vaccine. This table comes from immunoSEQ multiplex PCR, and its TCRdb copy is limited to in-frame clones, with some not included. Altogether about 94,000 clones are present, around nine tenths being singletons, with the ten largest covering about 14%. V was pared by 2 bases and J by 8 bases, with 8 bases of the junction left unmatched. The CDR3 sequence is 15 residues long. Germline CDR1 and CDR2: KGHSH and LQKENI. Study conclusions and caveats: Repertoires were sampled only after the peak T cell response. Once two AZD1222 doses were given, Spike-specific TCR breadth and depth went up. Donors were mostly white British, more females; clonal diversity possibly underestimated. Baseline seropositivity occurred in only a handful of AZD1222 recipients.

For this clone: Its target is not known.

The chain couples TRBV18 to TRBJ1-4; TRBD1 aligns across 7 bases. The sequencing here drew on peripheral blood, taken on day 0 of AZD1222 vaccination. This receptor was identified in an adult in good health. CDR3 loop: CASSPTGTAGEKLFF. The CDR3 nucleotides are TGTGCCAGCTCACCAACCGGGACAGCTGGAGAAAAACTGTTTTTT.